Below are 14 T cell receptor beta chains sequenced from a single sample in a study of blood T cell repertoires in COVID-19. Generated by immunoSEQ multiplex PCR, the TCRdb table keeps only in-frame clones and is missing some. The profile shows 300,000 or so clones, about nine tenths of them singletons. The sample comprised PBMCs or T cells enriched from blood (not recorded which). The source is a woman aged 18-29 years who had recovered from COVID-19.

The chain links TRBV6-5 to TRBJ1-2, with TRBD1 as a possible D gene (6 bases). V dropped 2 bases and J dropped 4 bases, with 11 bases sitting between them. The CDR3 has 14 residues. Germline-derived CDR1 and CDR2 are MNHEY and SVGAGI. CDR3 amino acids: CASSYTGLGYGYTF. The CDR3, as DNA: TGTGCCAGCAGTTACACAGGGTTGGGCTATGGCTACACCTTC.

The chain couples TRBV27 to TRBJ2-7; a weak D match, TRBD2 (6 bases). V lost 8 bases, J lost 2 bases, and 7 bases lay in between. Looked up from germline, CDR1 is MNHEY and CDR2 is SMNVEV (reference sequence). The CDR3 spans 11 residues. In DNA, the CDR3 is TGTGCCAGCGGGGGGACCTACGAGCAGTACTTC. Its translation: CASGGTYEQYF.

The CDR3 coding sequence is TGCGCCAGCAGCTTGGCGGTCAACACTGAAGCTTTCTTT. Amino acid sequence: CASSLAVNTEAFF. The chain combines TRBV5-1 with TRBJ1-1; unclear D gene. The germline gives CDR1 SGHRS, CDR2 YFSETQ. CDR3 length equals 13 residues. V was shortened by 0 bases and J by 2 bases, with 5 bases between the two germline ends. Variable domain in full (rest from reference TRBV5-1 and TRBJ1-1): KAGVTQTPRYLIKTRGQQVTLSCSPISGHRSVSWYQQTPGQGLQFLFEYFSETQRNKGNFPGRFSGRQFSNSRSEMNVSTLELGDSALYLCASSLAVNTEAFFGQGTRLTVV.

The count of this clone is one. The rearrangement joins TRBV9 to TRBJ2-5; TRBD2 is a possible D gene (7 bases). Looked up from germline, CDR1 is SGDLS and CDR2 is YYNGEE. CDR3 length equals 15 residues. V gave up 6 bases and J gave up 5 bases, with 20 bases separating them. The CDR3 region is CASTLGGIAGETQYF. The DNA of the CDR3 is TGTGCCAGCACCCTAGGGGGTATAGCGGGTGAGACCCAGTACTTC.

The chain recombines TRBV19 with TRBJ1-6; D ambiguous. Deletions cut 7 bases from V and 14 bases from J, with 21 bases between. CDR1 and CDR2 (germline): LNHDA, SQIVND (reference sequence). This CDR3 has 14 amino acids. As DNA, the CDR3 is TGTGCCAGTAACTCGTTCGGGGAAAGGGAGGCCCTCCACTTT. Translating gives CASNSFGEREALHF.

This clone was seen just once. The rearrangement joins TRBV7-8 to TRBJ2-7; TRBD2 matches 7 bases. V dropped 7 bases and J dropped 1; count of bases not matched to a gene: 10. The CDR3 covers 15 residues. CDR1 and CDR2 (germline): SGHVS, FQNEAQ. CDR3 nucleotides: TGTGCCAGCAAGAGGGGAGGGATAGGTTCCTACGAGCAGTACTTC. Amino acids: CASKRGGIGSYEQYF.

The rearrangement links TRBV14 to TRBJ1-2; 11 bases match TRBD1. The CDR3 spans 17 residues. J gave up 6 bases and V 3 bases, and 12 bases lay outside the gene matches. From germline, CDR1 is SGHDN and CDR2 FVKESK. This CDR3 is CASSQDGQGALSNGYTF. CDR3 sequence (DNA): TGTGCCAGCAGCCAGGACGGACAGGGGGCCCTATCGAATGGCTACACCTTC.

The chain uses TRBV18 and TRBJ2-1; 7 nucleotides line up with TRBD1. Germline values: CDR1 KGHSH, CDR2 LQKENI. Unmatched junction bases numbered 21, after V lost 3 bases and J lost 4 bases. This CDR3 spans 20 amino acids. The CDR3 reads CASSPYETGINGVPYNEQFF. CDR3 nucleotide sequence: TGTGCCAGCTCACCTTACGAGACAGGGATTAATGGGGTACCATACAATGAGCAGTTCTTC.

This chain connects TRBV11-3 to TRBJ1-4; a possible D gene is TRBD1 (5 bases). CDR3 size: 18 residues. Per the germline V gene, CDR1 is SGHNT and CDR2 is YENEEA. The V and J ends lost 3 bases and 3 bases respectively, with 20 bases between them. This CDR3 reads CASSLKTGGSRPNEKLFF. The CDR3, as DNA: TGTGCCAGCAGCTTGAAAACGGGGGGAAGTCGACCTAATGAAAAACTGTTTTTT.

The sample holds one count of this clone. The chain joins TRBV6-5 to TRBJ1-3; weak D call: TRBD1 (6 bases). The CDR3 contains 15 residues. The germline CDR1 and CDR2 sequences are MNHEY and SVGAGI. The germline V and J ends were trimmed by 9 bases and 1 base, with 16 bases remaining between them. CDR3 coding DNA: TGTGCCAGTGTCATGAAGGGGGATTCTGGAAACACCATATATTTT. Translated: CASVMKGDSGNTIYF.

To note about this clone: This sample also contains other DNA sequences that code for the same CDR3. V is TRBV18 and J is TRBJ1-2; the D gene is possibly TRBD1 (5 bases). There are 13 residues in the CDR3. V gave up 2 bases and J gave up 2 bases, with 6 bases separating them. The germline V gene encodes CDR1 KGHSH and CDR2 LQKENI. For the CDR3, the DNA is TGTGCCAGCTCACCAGACAGAAACTATGGCTACACCTTC. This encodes CASSPDRNYGYTF.

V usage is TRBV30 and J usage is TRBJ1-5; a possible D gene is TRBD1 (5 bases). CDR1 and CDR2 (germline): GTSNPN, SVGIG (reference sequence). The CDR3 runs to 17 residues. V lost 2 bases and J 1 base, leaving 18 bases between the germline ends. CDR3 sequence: CAWSRDGHGGSNQPQHF. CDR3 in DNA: TGTGCCTGGAGTAGGGACGGTCACGGAGGGAGCAATCAGCCCCAGCATTTT.

CDR3 sequence reads: CASSGDRGHGYTF. In nucleotides, the CDR3 is TGTGCCAGCAGCGGGGACAGGGGCCATGGCTACACCTTC. The rearrangement links TRBV9 to TRBJ1-2; 10 nucleotides line up with TRBD1. J was trimmed by 6 bases and V by 3 bases; bases with no gene match: 2. The CDR3 runs to 13 residues. CDR1 SGDLS and CDR2 YYNGEE come from the germline V gene.

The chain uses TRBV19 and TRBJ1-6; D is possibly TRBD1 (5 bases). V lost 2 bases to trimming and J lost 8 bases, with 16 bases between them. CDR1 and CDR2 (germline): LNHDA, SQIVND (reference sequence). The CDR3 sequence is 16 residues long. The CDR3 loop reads CASSINSRGFDSPLHF. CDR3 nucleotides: TGTGCCAGTAGTATAAATTCAAGGGGTTTCGATTCACCCCTCCACTTT.